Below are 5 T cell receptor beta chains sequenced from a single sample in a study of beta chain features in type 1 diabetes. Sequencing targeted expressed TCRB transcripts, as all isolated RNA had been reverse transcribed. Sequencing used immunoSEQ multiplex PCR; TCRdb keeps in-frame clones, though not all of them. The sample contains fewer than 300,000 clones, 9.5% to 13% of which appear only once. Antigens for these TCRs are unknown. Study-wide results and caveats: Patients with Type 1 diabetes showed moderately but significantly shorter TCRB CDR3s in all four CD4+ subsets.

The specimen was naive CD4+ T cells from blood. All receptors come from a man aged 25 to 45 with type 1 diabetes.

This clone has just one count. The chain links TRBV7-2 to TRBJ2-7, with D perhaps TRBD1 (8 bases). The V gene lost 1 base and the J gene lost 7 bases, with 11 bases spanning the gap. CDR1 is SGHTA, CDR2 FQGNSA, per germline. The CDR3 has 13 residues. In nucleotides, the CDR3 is TGTGCCAGCAGCTTAGACAGGGGGGGAGAGCAGTACTTC. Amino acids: CASSLDRGGEQYF.

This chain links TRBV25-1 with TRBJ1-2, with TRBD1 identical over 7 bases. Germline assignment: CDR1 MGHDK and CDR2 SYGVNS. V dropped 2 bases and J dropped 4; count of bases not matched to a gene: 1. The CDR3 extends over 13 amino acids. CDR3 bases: TGTGCCAGCAGTGAAACAGGGGTCTATGGCTACACCTTC. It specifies CASSETGVYGYTF.

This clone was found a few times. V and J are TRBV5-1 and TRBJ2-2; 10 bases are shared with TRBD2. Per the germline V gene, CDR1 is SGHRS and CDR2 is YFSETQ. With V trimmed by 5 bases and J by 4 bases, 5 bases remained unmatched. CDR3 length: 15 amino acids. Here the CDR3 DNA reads TGCGCCAGCAGGCCCGGGACTAGCGTCACCGGGGAGCTGTTTTTT. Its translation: CASRPGTSVTGELFF. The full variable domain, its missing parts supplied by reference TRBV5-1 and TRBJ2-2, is KAGVTQTPRYLIKTRGQQVTLSCSPISGHRSVSWYQQTPGQGLQFLFEYFSETQRNKGNFPGRFSGRQFSNSRSEMNVSTLELGDSALYLCASRPGTSVTGELFFGEGSRLTVL.

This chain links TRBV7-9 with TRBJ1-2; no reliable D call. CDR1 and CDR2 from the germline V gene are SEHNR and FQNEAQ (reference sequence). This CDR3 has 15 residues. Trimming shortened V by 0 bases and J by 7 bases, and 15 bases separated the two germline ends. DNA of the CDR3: TGTGCCAGCAGCTTAGCGCGCGACACCGGCCGTGGCTACACCTTC. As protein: CASSLARDTGRGYTF.

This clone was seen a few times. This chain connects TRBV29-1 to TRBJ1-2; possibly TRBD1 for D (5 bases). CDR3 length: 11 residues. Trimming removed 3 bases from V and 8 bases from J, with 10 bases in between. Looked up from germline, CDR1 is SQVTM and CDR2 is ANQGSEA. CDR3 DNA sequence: TGCAGCGTTGATGGCCAGGGAGGCTACACCTTC. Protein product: CSVDGQGGYTF.